Each of the 14 T cell receptor beta chains below was sequenced from the same sample in a study of CD8+ T cells in alopecia areata. Sequencing relied on a cDNA template that was reverse transcribed from extracted RNA. Clones were sequenced by immunoSEQ multiplex PCR, and TCRdb holds only the in-frame ones, with some missing. The repertoire consists of more than 250,000 clones, none detected only once. Cutaneous lymph node cells were pooled, and they were sorted using CD4, CD8alpha, NKG2D, NKG2ACE and other markers. The sample consisted of CD4+ T cells sorted from a lymph node. The receptors come from a C3H/HeJ mouse with alopecia areata. The mouse strain carries the MHC haplotype H2-k.

This clone was counted ten times or more. Genes and germline are mouse. The read is 3 residues too short to cover the CDR3 end, so that end is filled in from the germline J gene. The J gene is TRBJ1-6, the V gene TRBV12-2; D remains unclear. Being an ORF, TRBJ1-6 has a function that is uncertain. CDR1 and CDR2 from the germline V gene are SGHLS and HYDKME. The CDR3 covers 11 residues. CDR3 sequence reads: CASSLPRPLYF. CDR3 bases read: TGTGCCAGCTCCCTCCCTCGGCCC.

This clone was counted only a few times. All gene names here are mouse names. The read terminates 4 residues before the CDR3 end, so the remaining end is supplied by the germline J gene. The genes are TRBV19 and TRBJ2-1, with TRBD2 identical over 7 bases. The CDR3 extends over 15 amino acids. Germline assignment: CDR1 FNHDT and CDR2 SITEND (reference sequence). Trimming removed 4 bases from V and 4 bases from J; junction bases left unmatched: 8. CDR3 amino acids: CASSARGGKYAEQFF. The CDR3 bases that were read are TGTGCCAGCAGTGCCCGTGGGGGGAAGTATGCT.

As for this clone: These gene names are mouse names. The CDR3 extends 4 residues past the end of the read, so its final part is completed from the germline J gene. The rearrangement links TRBV1 to TRBJ2-5; D might be TRBD1 (5 bases). There are 12 residues in the CDR3. V lost 6 bases, J lost 3 bases, and 7 bases lay in between. Germline loops: CDR1 NSQYPW, CDR2 LRSPGD (reference sequence). Partial CDR3 DNA: TGCACCTGCAGGGACAAACAAGAC. This translates into CTCRDKQD. The entire CDR3 is CTCRDKQDTQYF.

Note on this clone: Mouse names are used for the genes. The read comes to an end 4 residues before the CDR3 does, leaving the germline J gene to fill in the end. This sample includes further DNA sequences coding for the same CDR3. The chain couples TRBV13-3 to TRBJ1-2, with TRBD1 as a possible D gene (5 bases). The germline V gene has CDR1 NNHDY and CDR2 SYVADS. The CDR3 totals 14 residues. With 3 bases removed from V and 0 bases from J, the gap between germline ends came to 9 bases. The CDR3 protein is CASSVQGANSDYTF. Incomplete CDR3 DNA: TGTGCCAGCAGTGTTCAGGGCGCAAACTCC.

This clone was detected a few times. Genes and germline come from the mouse. From the germline J gene comes the end of the CDR3, since the read stops 4 residues before it. This specimen includes other DNA sequences encoding the same CDR3. The rearrangement joins TRBV1 to TRBJ2-1; the match to TRBD1 covers 9 bases. Germline V CDR1 and CDR2: NSQYPW, LRSPGD (reference sequence). The CDR3 consists of 14 residues. CDR3 region: CTCSGPGQGAEQFF. Partial CDR3 DNA: TGCACCTGCAGTGGCCCCGGACAGGGGGCT.

Notes on this clone: Mouse gene names apply. Coverage ceases 4 residues before the CDR3 finishes, and the germline J gene fills in the end. This chain connects TRBV1 to TRBJ2-2; 7 bases line up with TRBD1. V trimming: 1 base; J trimming: 4 bases; junction bases outside the gene matches: 3. The germline V gene has CDR1 NSQYPW and CDR2 LRSPGD (reference sequence). The CDR3 sequence is 15 residues long. The CDR3 loop reads CTCSAGQGATGQLYF. CDR3 bases read: TGCACCTGCAGTGCAGGACAGGGTGCCACCGGG. Looking up the rest from reference TRBV1 and TRBJ2-2 gives the full variable domain: VTLLEQNPRWRLVPRGQAVNLRCILKNSQYPWMSWYQQDLQKQLQWLFTLRSPGDKEVKSLPGADYLATRVTDTELRLQVANMSQGRTLYCTCSAGQGATGQLYFGEGSKLTVL.

On this clone itself: Genes and germline come from the mouse. Sequencing ends 4 residues short of the CDR3 end; the germline J gene provides the rest. The chain employs TRBV13-1 and TRBJ2-5; 10 bases agree with TRBD2. This CDR3 has 15 residues. CDR1 is NSHNY, CDR2 SYGAGN, per germline. Trimming took 3 bases from V and 2 from J; bases not matched to a gene: 3. The part of the CDR3 DNA that was read is TGTGCCAGCAGTGTGACTGGGGGGTTCCAAGAC. It codes for CASSVTGGFQD. The full CDR3 protein is CASSVTGGFQDTQYF.

Concerning this clone: Gene names denote mouse genes. The sequenced fragment ends 4 residues before the CDR3 boundary, so the rest is inferred from the germline J gene. At the DNA level, this CDR3 is encoded by other sequences in the same sample as well. The gene calls are TRBV19 and TRBJ2-7, with TRBD1 as a possible D gene (6 bases). The CDR3 totals 13 residues. V was clipped by 3 bases and J by 0 bases, with 7 bases between them. From germline, CDR1 is FNHDT and CDR2 SITEND (reference sequence). CDR3 DNA (partial): TGTGCCAGCAGTAAAGGGGGCTCCTAT. Protein sequence: CASSKGGSY. The whole CDR3 protein reads CASSKGGSYEQYF.

As to this clone: Gene labels here are mouse ones. The read ends 4 residues shy of where the CDR3 ends; the end is completed using the germline J gene. Other DNA variants within this sample encode the same CDR3. This rearrangement joins TRBV13-1 to TRBJ2-7, with 8 nucleotides matching TRBD2. CDR1 is NSHNY, CDR2 SYGAGN, per germline. This CDR3 comprises 14 residues. The DNA read from the CDR3 is TGTGCCAGCAGTGATGGCCTGGGGGGTTAT. Translating it yields CASSDGLGGY. The whole CDR3 protein is CASSDGLGGYEQYF.

In this sample, this clone turned up many times. Gene and germline names: mouse. The observed sequence ends 4 residues before the CDR3 terminus, with the missing tail filled in from the germline J gene. The chain couples TRBV1 to TRBJ2-7; 11 positions match TRBD2. Germline loops: CDR1 NSQYPW, CDR2 LRSPGD (reference sequence). CDR3 length equals 15 residues. The CDR3 loop is CTCSGLGLGAYEQYF. The sequenced part of the CDR3 DNA is TGCACCTGCAGTGGCTTGGGACTGGGGGCTTAT.

There are a few counts of this clone. Genes and germline come from the mouse. Read data end 4 residues before the CDR3 end; the end is taken from the germline J gene. This chain uses TRBV13-1 with TRBJ2-4, with 7 bases identical to TRBD1. CDR1 is NSHNY, CDR2 SYGAGN, per germline. CDR3 length: 15 residues. The V gene end was trimmed by 3 bases and the J gene end by 0 bases; junction bases not matched to a gene: 4. The CDR3 loop reads CASSARDRSQNTLYF. The CDR3 bases that were read are TGTGCCAGCAGTGCCAGGGACAGAAGTCAAAAC.

On this clone: Germline and genes here are mouse. Sequencing ends 4 residues short of the CDR3 end; the germline J gene provides the rest. The chain carries TRBV5 and TRBJ2-2; TRBD1 might be the D (5 bases). The CDR3 covers 16 residues. Germline assignment: CDR1 LGHNA and CDR2 YNLKQL (reference sequence). The CDR3 loop is CASSQEPRRENGQLYF. CDR3 DNA, as far as it was read: TGTGCCAGCAGCCAAGAACCCCGCAGGGAAAACGGG.

Concerning this clone itself: Gene names follow the mouse nomenclature. The missing CDR3 end, 4 residues past where the read stops, is filled in from the germline J gene. The chain carries TRBV13-1 and TRBJ1-1; D may be TRBD1 (6 bases). This CDR3 has 15 residues. V was clipped by 1 base and J by 1 base, with 11 bases between them. In germline, CDR1 is NSHNY, CDR2 SYGAGN. CDR3 DNA, as far as it was read: TGTGCCAGCAGTGATATTACAGGGTGGAACACA. Translating gives CASSDITGWNT. The entire CDR3 protein is CASSDITGWNTEVFF.

Regarding this clone: The gene names here belong to mouse. The CDR3 is cut off 4 residues early in the read; its end comes from the germline J gene. Distinct nucleotide sequences in the sample also encode this CDR3. The chain recombines TRBV13-1 with TRBJ2-3, with D tentatively TRBD2 (7 bases). V shed 0 bases and J shed 1 base, with 9 bases lying between them. Per germline, CDR1 NSHNY and CDR2 SYGAGN. The CDR3 length is 15 residues. The covered CDR3 bases are TGTGCCAGCAGTGATGAAGGGGGGGGTGCAGAA. It specifies CASSDEGGGAE. The complete CDR3 sequence is CASSDEGGGAETLYF.